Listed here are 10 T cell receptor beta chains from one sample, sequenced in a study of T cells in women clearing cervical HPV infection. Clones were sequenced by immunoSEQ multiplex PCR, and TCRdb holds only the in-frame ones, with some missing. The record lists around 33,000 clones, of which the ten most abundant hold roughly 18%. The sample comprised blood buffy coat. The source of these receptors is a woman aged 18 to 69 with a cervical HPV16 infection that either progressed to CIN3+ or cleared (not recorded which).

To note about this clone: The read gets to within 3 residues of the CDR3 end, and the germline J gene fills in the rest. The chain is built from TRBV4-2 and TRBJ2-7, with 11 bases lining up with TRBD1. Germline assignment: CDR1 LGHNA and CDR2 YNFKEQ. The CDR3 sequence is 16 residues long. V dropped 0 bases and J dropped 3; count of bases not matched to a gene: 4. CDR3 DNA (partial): TGTGCCAGCAGCCAAGATCGGGGGACAGGGGGCTACGAG. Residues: CASSQDRGTGGYE. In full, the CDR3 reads CASSQDRGTGGYEQYF.

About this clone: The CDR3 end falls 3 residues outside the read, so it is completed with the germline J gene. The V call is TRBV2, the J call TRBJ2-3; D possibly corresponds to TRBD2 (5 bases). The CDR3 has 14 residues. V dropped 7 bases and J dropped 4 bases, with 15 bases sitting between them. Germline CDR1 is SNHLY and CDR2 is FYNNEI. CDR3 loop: CASKSSLGADTQYF. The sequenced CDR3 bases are TGTGCCAGCAAATCTAGCTTAGGCGCAGATACG.

Here the CDR3 reads CASSLITGNEDGQYF. CDR3 DNA (partial): TGTGCCAGCAGCTTAATTACAGGGAATGAGGATGGT. This rearrangement joins TRBV7-9 to TRBJ2-4; D might be TRBD1 (6 bases). The CDR3 is cut off 3 residues early in the read; its end comes from the germline J gene. Germline loops: CDR1 SEHNR, CDR2 FQNEAQ (reference sequence). The CDR3 extends over 15 amino acids.

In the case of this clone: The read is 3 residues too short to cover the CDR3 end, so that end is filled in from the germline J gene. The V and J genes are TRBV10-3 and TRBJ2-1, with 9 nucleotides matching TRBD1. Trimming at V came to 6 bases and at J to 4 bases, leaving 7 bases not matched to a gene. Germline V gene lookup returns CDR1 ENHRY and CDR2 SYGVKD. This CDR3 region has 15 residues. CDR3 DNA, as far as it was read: TGTGCCATCAGAGAACCCGGGACAGGGTACAATGAG. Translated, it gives CAIREPGTGYNE. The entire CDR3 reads CAIREPGTGYNEQFF.

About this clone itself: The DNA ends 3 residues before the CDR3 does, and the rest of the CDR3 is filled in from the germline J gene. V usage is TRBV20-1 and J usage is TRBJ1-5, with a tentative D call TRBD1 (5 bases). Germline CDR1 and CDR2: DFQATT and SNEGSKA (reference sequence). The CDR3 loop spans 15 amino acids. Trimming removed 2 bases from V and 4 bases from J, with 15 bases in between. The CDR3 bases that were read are TGCAGTGCTAGATTCGGGGGGAGCGGAAATCAGCCC. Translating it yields CSARFGGSGNQP. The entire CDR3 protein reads CSARFGGSGNQPQHF.

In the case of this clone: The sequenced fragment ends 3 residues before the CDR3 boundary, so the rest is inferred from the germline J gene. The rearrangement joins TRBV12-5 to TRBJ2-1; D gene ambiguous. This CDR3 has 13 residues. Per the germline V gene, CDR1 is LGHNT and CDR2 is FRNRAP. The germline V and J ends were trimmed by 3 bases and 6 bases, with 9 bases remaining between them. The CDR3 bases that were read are TGTGCTAGTGGTTTCGGGTCGGTCAATGAG. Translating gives CASGFGSVNE. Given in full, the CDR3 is CASGFGSVNEQFF.

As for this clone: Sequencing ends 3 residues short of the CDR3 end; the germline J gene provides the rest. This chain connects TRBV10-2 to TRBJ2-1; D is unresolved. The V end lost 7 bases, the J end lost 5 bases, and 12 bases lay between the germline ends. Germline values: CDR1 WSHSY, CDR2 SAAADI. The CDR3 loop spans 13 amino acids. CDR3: CASMSRADNEQFF. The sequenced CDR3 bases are TGCGCCAGCATGAGCCGCGCGGACAATGAG.

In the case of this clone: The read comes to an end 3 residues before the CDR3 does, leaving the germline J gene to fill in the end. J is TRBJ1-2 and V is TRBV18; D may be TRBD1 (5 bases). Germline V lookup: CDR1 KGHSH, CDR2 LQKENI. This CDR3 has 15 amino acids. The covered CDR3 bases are TGTGCCAGCTCACCTCTTAGCGGGGGGGTCGATGAC. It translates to CASSPLSGGVDD. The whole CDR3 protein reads CASSPLSGGVDDYTF.

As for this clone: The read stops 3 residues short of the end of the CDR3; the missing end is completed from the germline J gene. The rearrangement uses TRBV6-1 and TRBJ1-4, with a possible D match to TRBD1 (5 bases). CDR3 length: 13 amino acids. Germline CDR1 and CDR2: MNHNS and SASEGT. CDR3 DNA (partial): TGTGCCAGCAGTGAGCAGGGAAATTCACCA. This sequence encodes CASSEQGNSP. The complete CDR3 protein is CASSEQGNSPLFF.

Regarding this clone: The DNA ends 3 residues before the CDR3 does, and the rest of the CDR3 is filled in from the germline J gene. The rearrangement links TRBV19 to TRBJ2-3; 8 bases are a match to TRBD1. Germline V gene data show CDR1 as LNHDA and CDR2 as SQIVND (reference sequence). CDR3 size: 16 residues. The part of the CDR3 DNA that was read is TGTGCCAGTAGTATAGGGGGACAGGCCCCCTATCAGCCG. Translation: CASSIGGQAPYQP. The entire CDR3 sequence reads CASSIGGQAPYQPQYF.